The next 28 T cell receptor beta chains were all read from a single sample in a study of beta chain features in type 1 diabetes. Their antigens remain unidentified. Whole-study findings and limits: For Type 1 diabetes patients, all four CD4+ subsets carried TCRB CDR3s that were moderately but significantly shorter.

Reverse transcribing all isolated RNA meant expressed TCRB transcripts were sequenced. Assay used: immunoSEQ multiplex PCR; TCRdb lists only in-frame clones, some missing. The sample includes some 640,000 clones, about 14% of them seen just once. Sequences were obtained from naive CD4+ T cells from blood. These receptors all stem from a young man with type 1 diabetes.

The rearrangement links TRBV30 to TRBJ2-2, with D perhaps given as TRBD1 or TRBD2 (5 bases each). V lost 3 bases, J lost 1 base, and 12 bases lay in between. The CDR3 extends over 15 amino acids. Germline V gene lookup returns CDR1 GTSNPN and CDR2 SVGIG (reference sequence). The CDR3 loop reads CAWRFGAGNTGELFF. The CDR3 coding sequence is TGTGCCTGGAGGTTCGGGGCGGGGAACACCGGGGAGCTGTTTTTT.

In its sample, this clone was seen a few times. The chain couples TRBV27 to TRBJ2-1; 10 nucleotides agree with TRBD2. V trimming: 6 bases; J trimming: 5 bases; junction bases outside the gene matches: 7. Germline V CDR1 and CDR2: MNHEY, SMNVEV (reference sequence). The CDR3 runs 15 residues. The CDR3 nucleotides are TGTGCCAGCAGGAGCGGGGGGGCTGGGGACAATGAGCAGTTCTTC. This sequence encodes CASRSGGAGDNEQFF.

V gene TRBV5-4 combines with J gene TRBJ2-5; 7 bases match TRBD2. V shed 4 bases and J 6 bases; nucleotides not matched to a gene: 6. CDR3 length: 13 amino acids. Germline V gives CDR1 SGHNT, CDR2 YYREEE (reference sequence). Here the CDR3 reads CASSLSGKKTQYF. The CDR3 DNA follows: TGTGCCAGCAGCCTAAGCGGGAAAAAGACCCAGTACTTC.

V and J are TRBV7-9 and TRBJ1-1; D is unclear. V lost 5 bases and J lost 2, with 12 bases in between. Germline V CDR1 and CDR2: SEHNR, FQNEAQ (reference sequence). The CDR3 runs to 14 residues. The chain's CDR3 is CASSRRTANTEAFF. CDR3 DNA sequence: TGTGCCAGCAGCCGACGGACGGCTAACACTGAAGCTTTCTTT.

This clone was seen only a few times. This chain links TRBV7-2 with TRBJ1-2; TRBD1 is a possible D gene (5 bases). Trimming left V 5 bases short and J 4 bases short, with 11 bases between. The CDR3 has 13 amino acids. Per germline, CDR1 SGHTA and CDR2 FQGNSA. The CDR3 coding sequence is TGTGCCAGCAGCGAGGGGCGCGGCTATGGCTACACCTTC. Encoded protein: CASSEGRGYGYTF.

This clone was counted a few times. V gene TRBV14 combines with J gene TRBJ1-1; D is ambiguous. Germline V gene sequence: CDR1 SGHDN, CDR2 FVKESK. This CDR3 has 11 amino acids. The ends were cut back, 11 bases at V and 1 base at J, with 8 bases in the middle. CDR3 sequence reads: CASDTNTEAFF. The CDR3 nucleotides are TGTGCCTCCGACACGAACACTGAAGCTTTCTTT. The full variable domain, in which reference TRBV14 and TRBJ1-1 provide the parts outside the CDR3, is EAGVTQFPSHSVIEKGQTVTLRCDPISGHDNLYWYRRVMGKEIKFLLHFVKESKQDESGMPNNRFLAERTGGTYSTLKVQPAELEDSGVYFCASDTNTEAFFGQGTRLTVV.

The chain carries TRBV7-2 and TRBJ2-3; D is ambiguous. This CDR3 spans 14 amino acids. CDR1 and CDR2 from the germline V gene are SGHTA and FQGNSA. With 1 base removed from V and 2 bases from J, the gap between germline ends came to 7 bases. The DNA of the CDR3 is TGTGCCAGCAGCTTAGATAGAAACACAGATACGCAGTATTTT. Amino acids: CASSLDRNTDTQYF.

This clone occurred a few times. The chain uses TRBV29-1 and TRBJ1-5, with D possibly TRBD1 on 5 matching bases. CDR1 is SQVTM, CDR2 ANQGSEA, per germline. The ends were cut back, 5 bases at V and 2 bases at J, with 13 bases in the middle. This CDR3 region has 14 residues. CDR3 sequence: CSVQPRGGNQPQHF. In DNA form, the CDR3 reads TGCAGCGTTCAACCGAGGGGAGGCAATCAGCCCCAGCATTTT.

In its sample, this clone was seen a few times. Other DNA sequences in this sample translate to the same CDR3. The V call is TRBV5-1, the J call TRBJ2-1; D is possibly TRBD1 (6 bases). Deletions cut 0 bases from V and 2 bases from J, with 9 bases between. Germline values: CDR1 SGHRS, CDR2 YFSETQ. The length of the CDR3 is 15 residues. CDR3 nucleotides: TGCGCCAGCAGCTTGGTAGGGGGTCCCTACAATGAGCAGTTCTTC. This gives the protein CASSLVGGPYNEQFF.

V is TRBV28 and J is TRBJ2-4; D uncertain. CDR1 and CDR2 (germline): MDHEN, SYDVKM. This CDR3 has 15 residues. V dropped 3 bases and J dropped 0 bases, with 9 bases sitting between them. CDR3 region: CASSFMGLAKNIQYF. DNA for the CDR3: TGTGCCAGCAGTTTTATGGGCTTAGCCAAAAACATTCAGTACTTC.

This clone was seen a handful of times. V is TRBV7-9 and J is TRBJ2-1; D remains unclear. Germline CDR1 is SEHNR and CDR2 is FQNEAQ (reference sequence). The CDR3 consists of 15 residues. V lost 1 base and J lost 3, with 10 bases in between. As DNA, the CDR3 is TGTGCCAGCAGCTTAGACTCCCAGTTCTACAATGAGCAGTTCTTC. Translated: CASSLDSQFYNEQFF.

This clone has only a few counts. V is TRBV10-2 and J is TRBJ2-1, with D hard to call. Trimming cost V 1 base and J 7 bases, with 5 bases left between them. The CDR3 has 12 amino acids. CDR1 is WSHSY and CDR2 is SAAADI in the germline V gene. Here the CDR3 reads CASSEFGNEQFF. The DNA for the CDR3 is TGCGCCAGCAGTGAGTTTGGGAATGAGCAGTTCTTC.

This clone occurred a few times. The genes are TRBV5-4 and TRBJ1-1, with D possibly being TRBD1 (5 bases). This CDR3 is built from 12 residues. Trimming took 5 bases from V and 5 from J, leaving 10 bases between them. CDR1 and CDR2 from the germline V gene are SGHNT and YYREEE (reference sequence). The CDR3 region has the DNA TGTGCCAGCAGACCCCAGGGTACTGAAGCTTTCTTT. Residues: CASRPQGTEAFF. Using reference TRBV5-4 and TRBJ1-1 for the parts outside the CDR3, the full variable domain is ETGVTQSPTHLIKTRGQQVTLRCSSQSGHNTVSWYQQALGQGPQFIFQYYREEENGRGNFPPRFSGLQFPNYSSELNVNALELDDSALYLCASRPQGTEAFFGQGTRLTVV.

CDR3 sequence (DNA): TGTGCCAGCAGCTCCTTAATCCGGGACGGGGAGCTGTTTTTT. Translation gives CASSSLIRDGELFF. The chain combines TRBV7-9 with TRBJ2-2; D may be TRBD2 (5 bases). Germline CDR1 and CDR2: SEHNR and FQNEAQ (reference sequence). V was shortened by 4 bases and J by 7 bases, with 13 bases between the two germline ends. The CDR3 runs 14 residues.

This clone has a handful of counts. The chain links TRBV6-5 to TRBJ2-3; D unclear. The ends were cut back, 5 bases at V and 0 bases at J, with 12 bases in the middle. The CDR3 covers 15 residues. Germline V gene data show CDR1 as MNHEY and CDR2 as SVGAGI. CDR3 DNA: TGTGCCAGCAGTCTTCAAGGGATCAGCACAGATACGCAGTATTTT. This translates into CASSLQGISTDTQYF.

This clone was observed a handful of times. This CDR3 reads CASSPDTGANVLTF. The CDR3 DNA is TGTGCCAGCAGTCCAGACACTGGGGCCAACGTCCTGACTTTC. This chain uses TRBV2 with TRBJ2-6, with D hard to call. Per germline, CDR1 SNHLY and CDR2 FYNNEI. This CDR3 has 14 amino acids. V lost 5 bases to trimming and J lost 2 bases, with 7 bases between them.

This clone was counted between two and nine times. Here the CDR3 DNA reads TGTGCCAGCAGAGACGAAGAGACCCAGTACTTC. This encodes CASRDEETQYF. The chain is built from TRBV6-5 and TRBJ2-5; no firm D call. Deletions cut 6 bases from V and 3 bases from J, with 5 bases between. CDR3 length: 11 residues. The germline CDR1 and CDR2 sequences are MNHEY and SVGAGI.

There are a few counts of this clone. The chain recombines TRBV19 with TRBJ1-1; tentative D call: TRBD1 (6 bases). V lost 5 bases and J 4 bases, leaving 14 bases between the germline ends. Germline V gene lookup returns CDR1 LNHDA and CDR2 SQIVND (reference sequence). The CDR3 is made up of 14 amino acids. The CDR3 here is CASSFQGLSTEAFF. CDR3 nucleotides: TGTGCCAGTAGTTTCCAGGGGTTGAGCACTGAAGCTTTCTTT.

There are a few counts of this clone. CDR3 nucleotide sequence: TGTGCCAGCAGCGCAGGGGGCGGCATGAACTATGGCTACACCTTC. It specifies CASSAGGGMNYGYTF. The chain uses TRBV6-1 and TRBJ1-2; 8 nucleotides agree with TRBD1. The CDR3 length is 15 residues. Germline V gene data show CDR1 as MNHNS and CDR2 as SASEGT. Trimming cost V 6 bases and J 2 bases; bases outside gene matches: 8.

The chain combines TRBV7-9 with TRBJ1-6; possibly TRBD1 for D (6 bases). Germline CDR1 SEHNR, CDR2 FQNEAQ (reference sequence). The V gene lost 4 bases and the J gene lost 7 bases, with 14 bases spanning the gap. The CDR3 contains 15 residues. CDR3 nucleotide sequence: TGTGCCAGCAGCTCACAGGGAAGGATGAATTCACCCCTCCACTTT. Encoded protein: CASSSQGRMNSPLHF.

In its sample, this clone was seen a few times. The genes are TRBV5-1 and TRBJ2-1; 7 bases are a match to TRBD1. CDR1 and CDR2 (germline): SGHRS, YFSETQ. There are 15 residues in the CDR3. With 4 bases clipped from V and 8 bases from J, the junction kept 12 bases outside the gene matches. CDR3: CASSATGAPEDEQFF. The CDR3 DNA reads as TGCGCCAGCAGCGCAACAGGGGCCCCGGAGGATGAGCAGTTCTTC.

This clone has a handful of counts. V is TRBV7-9 and J is TRBJ2-7, with D perhaps TRBD2 (5 bases). Germline V lookup: CDR1 SEHNR, CDR2 FQNEAQ (reference sequence). Trimming cost V 4 bases and J 6 bases, with 13 bases left between them. The CDR3 has 13 residues. CDR3 sequence (DNA): TGTGCCAGCAGCTCTGCCGAGGGTCGCGAGCAGTACTTC. It translates to CASSSAEGREQYF.

CDR3 nucleotide sequence: TGCGCCAGCAGCCTAGCGGGACTAGCGGGACTCGAGACCCAGTACTTC. As protein: CASSLAGLAGLETQYF. This chain uses TRBV4-1 with TRBJ2-5; 13 bases fit TRBD2. This CDR3 comprises 16 residues. Germline lookup yields CDR1 MGHRA and CDR2 YSYEKL. V shed 4 bases and J 5 bases; nucleotides not matched to a gene: 7.

The CDR3 region has the DNA TGTGCCAGCAGTTTAGGACTAGCGCGCGATTCCGGGGAGCTGTTTTTT. Protein product: CASSLGLARDSGELFF. The V and J genes are TRBV28 and TRBJ2-2; 9 bases are a match to TRBD2. Germline loops: CDR1 MDHEN, CDR2 SYDVKM. Trimming took 2 bases from V and 6 from J; bases not matched to a gene: 7. The CDR3 is 16 residues long.

V gene TRBV9 combines with J gene TRBJ1-5; 7 bases align to TRBD1. V trimming: 2 bases; J trimming: 4 bases; junction bases outside the gene matches: 3. Germline lookup yields CDR1 SGDLS and CDR2 YYNGEE. The CDR3 length is 14 residues. In DNA, the CDR3 is TGTGCCAGCAGCGTTACAGGGGTGAATCAGCCCCAGCATTTT. Translating gives CASSVTGVNQPQHF.

This rearrangement joins TRBV7-9 to TRBJ2-7; 9 nucleotides match TRBD1. The germline gives CDR1 SEHNR, CDR2 FQNEAQ (reference sequence). J was trimmed by 5 bases and V by 5 bases; bases with no gene match: 10. This CDR3 spans 15 amino acids. DNA of the CDR3: TGTGCCAGCAGCATTTCCGGGACAGGGCTCCACGAGCAGTACTTC. Translating it yields CASSISGTGLHEQYF.

This clone was counted once. The chain couples TRBV28 to TRBJ2-3; D call uncertain. In germline, CDR1 is MDHEN, CDR2 SYDVKM. This CDR3 has 14 residues. V was shortened by 3 bases and J by 2 bases, with 9 bases between the two germline ends. CDR3 sequence reads: CASSLFRTTDTQYF. CDR3 nucleotide sequence: TGTGCCAGCAGTTTGTTTCGGACCACAGATACGCAGTATTTT.

The V call is TRBV30, the J call TRBJ2-7, with D tentatively TRBD2 (5 bases). The CDR3 contains 12 residues. Trimming cost V 3 bases and J 3 bases, with 9 bases left between them. Germline V gives CDR1 GTSNPN, CDR2 SVGIG (reference sequence). CDR3: CAWSGGIYEQYF. As DNA, the CDR3 is TGTGCCTGGAGCGGAGGTATCTACGAGCAGTACTTC.